A single sample gave rise to the 3 T cell receptor beta chains below, sequenced in a study of CD8 T cells in Susac syndrome. Random hexamers served to reverse transcribe roughly 0.45 to 1 ug RNA. One entry per CDR3 protein results from TCRdb running MiXCR on the immunoSEQ multiplex PCR reads. The data show under 250,000 distinct CDR3 sequences, 94% seen once. Input material: CD4+ T cells from PBMCs. Receptors originate from a human donor with Susac syndrome.

V gene TRBV20-1 combines with J gene TRBJ2-7; 12 bases agree with TRBD1. The CDR3 runs 15 residues. Trimming cost V 0 bases and J 3 bases; bases outside gene matches: 3. The germline gives CDR1 DFQATT, CDR2 SNEGSKA (reference sequence). The CDR3 DNA reads TGCAGTGCTAGAGATGGGACAGGGGGCCACTACGAGCAGTACTTC. Translating gives CSARDGTGGHYEQYF.

V usage is TRBV28 and J usage is TRBJ1-5; tentative D call: TRBD1 (6 bases). Per the germline V gene, CDR1 is MDHEN and CDR2 is SYDVKM. This CDR3 is built from 16 residues. V lost 4 bases and J lost 2, with 15 bases in between. This CDR3 reads CASSYGGITGNQPQHF. The CDR3 bases are TGTGCCAGCAGTTATGGGGGCATAACGGGCAATCAGCCCCAGCATTTT.

The V and J genes are TRBV14 and TRBJ1-2; D may be TRBD1 (6 bases). The CDR3 totals 15 residues. Per germline, CDR1 SGHDN and CDR2 FVKESK. The ends were cut back, 0 bases at V and 2 bases at J, with 10 bases in the middle. For the CDR3, the DNA is TGTGCCAGCAGCCAAGAAAGGGGGAGAAACTATGGCTACACCTTC. It codes for CASSQERGRNYGYTF.